The next 11 T cell receptor beta chains were all read from a single sample in a study of blood T cell repertoires in COVID-19. Libraries were prepared by immunoSEQ multiplex PCR; TCRdb keeps only in-frame clonotypes and omits some of them. The table records roughly 290,000 clones, 70% to 90% of them present only once. Sequenced input: PBMCs or T cells enriched from blood (not recorded which). These receptors originate from a young man who had recovered from COVID-19.

The chain couples TRBV5-1 to TRBJ1-4, with D perhaps matching TRBD1 (5 bases). Germline-derived CDR1 and CDR2 are SGHRS and YFSETQ. The V end lost 1 base, the J end lost 7 bases, and 14 bases lay between the germline ends. The CDR3 contains 15 residues. The CDR3, as DNA: TGCGCCAGCAGCTTGTTTAGTCAGGGTGGTGAAAAACTGTTTTTT. Translation gives CASSLFSQGGEKLFF.

The rearrangement joins TRBV6-6 to TRBJ1-6, with D uncertain. The CDR3 runs to 14 residues. Deletions cut 10 bases from V and 0 bases from J, with 10 bases between. Germline lookup yields CDR1 MNHNY and CDR2 SVGAGI (reference sequence). In DNA form, the CDR3 reads TGTGCCACCGGTGTGAGCTCCTATAATTCACCCCTCCACTTT. This encodes CATGVSSYNSPLHF.

This chain joins TRBV10-3 and TRBJ1-5, with D unresolved. The germline V gene encodes CDR1 ENHRY and CDR2 SYGVKD. This CDR3 is built from 16 residues. V lost 0 bases and J 4 bases, leaving 13 bases between the germline ends. In DNA, the CDR3 is TGTGCCATCAGTGAGTCGCCTGCGGGAAGTAATCAGCCCCAGCATTTT. This sequence encodes CAISESPAGSNQPQHF.

The rearrangement joins TRBV3-1 (or the pseudogene TRBV3-2) to TRBJ1-3; 7 nucleotides line up with TRBD1. J was trimmed by 2 bases and V by 1 base; bases with no gene match: 2. The germline gives CDR1 LGHDT, CDR2 YNNKEL (reference sequence). CDR3 length: 15 amino acids. CDR3 protein: CASSQVDRAGNTIYF. The CDR3 coding sequence is TGTGCCAGCAGCCAAGTCGACAGGGCTGGAAACACCATATATTTT.

V is TRBV28 and J is TRBJ2-7, with a weak D call TRBD1 (5 bases). V was trimmed by 5 bases and J by 1 base, leaving 12 bases between them. This CDR3 has 14 residues. Germline V gene data show CDR1 as MDHEN and CDR2 as SYDVKM. The CDR3 loop reads CASSRQGLSYEQYF. In DNA form, the CDR3 reads TGTGCCAGCAGTCGGCAGGGTTTGTCCTACGAGCAGTACTTC. Combining the CDR3 with reference TRBV28 and TRBJ2-7 gives the whole variable domain DVKVTQSSRYLVKRTGEKVFLECVQDMDHENMFWYRQDPGLGLRLIYFSYDVKMKEKGDIPEGYSVSREKKERFSLILESASTNQTSMYLCASSRQGLSYEQYFGPGTRLTVT.

V is TRBV29-1 and J is TRBJ1-1; TRBD1 agrees at 8 bases. The V segment lost 7 bases and the J segment 4 bases; nucleotides outside the gene matches: 8. CDR1 is SQVTM and CDR2 is ANQGSEA in the germline V gene. The CDR3 contains 13 residues. As DNA, the CDR3 is TGCAGCGGGAGACAGGGGTTGATCACTGAAGCTTTCTTT. Translation gives CSGRQGLITEAFF.

The V and J genes are TRBV4-2 and TRBJ1-2; 7 bases are a match to TRBD1. V trimming: 4 bases; J trimming: 6 bases; junction bases outside the gene matches: 11. Germline-derived CDR1 and CDR2 are LGHNA and YNFKEQ. This CDR3 contains 15 residues. CDR3: CASSRETGSGNGYTF. The CDR3, as DNA: TGTGCCAGCAGCCGTGAGACAGGGAGTGGGAATGGCTACACCTTC.

Concerning this clone: The same CDR3 is also encoded by other DNA sequences in this sample. V gene TRBV4-1 combines with J gene TRBJ1-2; tentative D call: TRBD1 (5 bases). The ends were cut back, 0 bases at V and 3 bases at J, with 8 bases in the middle. CDR3 length equals 14 residues. CDR1 is MGHRA, CDR2 YSYEKL, per germline. The chain's CDR3 is CASSQDGGDYGYTF. Here the CDR3 DNA reads TGCGCCAGCAGCCAAGATGGAGGGGACTATGGCTACACCTTC.

V gene TRBV11-2 combines with J gene TRBJ2-1, with D hard to call. Trimming left V 0 bases short and J 0 bases short, with 3 bases between. The CDR3 consists of 14 residues. Germline lookup yields CDR1 SGHAT and CDR2 FQNNGV. Written as DNA, the CDR3 is TGTGCCAGCAGCTTAGACGGCTCCTACAATGAGCAGTTCTTC. This sequence encodes CASSLDGSYNEQFF. The whole variable domain, filled in from reference TRBV11-2 and TRBJ2-1, reads EAGVAQSPRYKIIEKRQSVAFWCNPISGHATLYWYQQILGQGPKLLIQFQNNGVVDDSQLPKDRFSAERLKGVDSTLKIQPAKLEDSAVYLCASSLDGSYNEQFFGPGTRLTVL.

The V call is TRBV6-5, the J call TRBJ1-1, with TRBD1 as a possible D gene (5 bases). The CDR3 has 13 amino acids. The germline V and J ends were trimmed by 6 bases and 8 bases, with 16 bases remaining between them. Germline-derived CDR1 and CDR2 are MNHEY and SVGAGI. CDR3 in amino acids: CASRYPGGAEAFF. The CDR3 region has the DNA TGTGCCAGCAGGTACCCCGGGGGAGCCGAAGCTTTCTTT.

The chain carries TRBV10-3 and TRBJ2-7, with 8 nucleotides matching TRBD1. The CDR3 sequence is 13 residues long. Germline V gives CDR1 ENHRY, CDR2 SYGVKD. Losses at the gene ends were 7 bases for V and 2 bases for J; bases not matched to a gene: 4. The CDR3 region is CAIKTGDTYEQYF. CDR3 sequence (DNA): TGTGCCATCAAGACAGGGGATACCTACGAGCAGTACTTC.